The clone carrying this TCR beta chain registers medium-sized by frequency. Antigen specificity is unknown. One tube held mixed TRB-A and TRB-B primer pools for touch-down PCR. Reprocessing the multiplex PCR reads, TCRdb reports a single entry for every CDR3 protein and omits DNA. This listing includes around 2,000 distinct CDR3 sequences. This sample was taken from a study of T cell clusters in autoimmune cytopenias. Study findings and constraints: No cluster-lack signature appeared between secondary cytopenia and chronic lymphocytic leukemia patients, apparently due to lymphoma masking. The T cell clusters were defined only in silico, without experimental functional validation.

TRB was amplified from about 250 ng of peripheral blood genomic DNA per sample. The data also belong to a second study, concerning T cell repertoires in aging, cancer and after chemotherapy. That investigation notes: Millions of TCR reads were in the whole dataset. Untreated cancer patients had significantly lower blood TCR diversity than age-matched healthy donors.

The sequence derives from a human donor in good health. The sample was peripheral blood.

The CDR3 reads CASSFIGGLGGNTIYF. The chain has TRBV27 and TRBJ1-3; TCRdb returns TRBD1, unconfirmable since there is no DNA. The length of the CDR3 is 16 residues. The V gene's germline CDR1 is MNHEY and CDR2 SMNVEV (reference sequence).